This T cell receptor beta chain comes out of a study of T cells in Graves' hyperthyroidism and ophthalmopathy. The sample holds a few counts of this clonotype. TCR beta CDR3 region amplification was performed from RNA transcripts. In the first-round RT-PCR of the TCR CDR3, the HTBI primer set was used. Each CDR3 protein is one row after TCRdb ran MiXCR on the multiplex PCR reads. This table holds about 560,000 distinct CDR3 sequences, about a sixth found once. Subjects aged 18 to 65 presented with newly diagnosed hyperthyroidism of less than 2 months' duration. Exclusion criteria comprised uncontrolled infection, other autoimmune disease, pregnancy or lactation. Cells are PBMCs isolated from roughly 10 ml of fresh blood. The CDR3 has 13 amino acids. The germline CDR1 and CDR2 sequences are MNHEY and SMNVEV (reference sequence). V shed 7 bases and J 4 bases; nucleotides not matched to a gene: 4.

This sequence was found in a woman aged 25 to 39 with Graves' hyperthyroidism. The material sequenced was blood. The rearrangement uses TRBV27 and TRBJ2-1, with 7 bases identical to TRBD2. The CDR3 sequence is CASTQGGYNEQFF. CDR3 nucleotide sequence: TGTGCCAGCACCCAGGGAGGGTACAATGAGCAGTTCTTC.